This T cell receptor beta chain was retrieved from a study of Graves' ophthalmopathy and Graves' hyperthyroidism. It was on clinical symptoms, serum thyroxine, TRAb, thyroid ultrasound and orbital computed tomography that diagnosis relied. Investigators amplified TCR beta CDR3 regions from RNA transcripts. Following a first-round RT-PCR that used HTBI primers, a second-round multiplex PCR was carried out. TCRdb reanalysed the multiplex PCR reads using MiXCR and keeps one entry per CDR3 protein. The sample lists almost 750,000 distinct CDR3 sequences; about 44% were seen once. The origin of this receptor is an adult man with Graves' ophthalmopathy. Sequenced: peripheral blood.

The CDR3 is CASSEGLGPLYEQYF. In DNA form, the CDR3 reads TGTGCCAGCAGCGAAGGACTAGGACCACTCTACGAGCAGTACTTC. V gene TRBV9 combines with J gene TRBJ2-7, with 7 bases lining up with TRBD2. Trimming removed 3 bases from V and 3 bases from J; junction bases left unmatched: 9. Germline V lookup: CDR1 SGDLS, CDR2 YYNGEE. The CDR3 extends over 15 amino acids.